This note documents a single TCR beta chain sequence. Its matching antigen is unknown. This specimen comes from a study of PD-1 blockade in mismatch repair-deficient tumors. Trimming took 2 bases from V and 2 from J; bases not matched to a gene: 5. CDR3 length equals 15 residues. Germline V gene data show CDR1 as LNHDA and CDR2 as SQIVND (reference sequence). Clones were read by immunoSEQ multiplex PCR, and TCRdb kept only the in-frame ones, dropping some. The sample consists of approximately 37,000 clones, more than 75% of them appearing once. Study conclusions and caveats: Rapid post-treatment expansion, then contraction, generally preceding radiologic response, marked tumor-resident clones.

All patients were mismatch repair deficient, assessed by either PCR or immunohistochemistry. TCR sequencing covered a few patients who responded to pembrolizumab. This sequence was found in an adult with mismatch repair-deficient cancer. The specimen comprised peripheral blood, sampled approximately 78 weeks after starting pembrolizumab. The chain links TRBV19 to TRBJ2-5; 7 bases map to TRBD1. The CDR3 sequence: CASSISLGQQETQYF. Written as DNA, the CDR3 is TGTGCCAGTAGTATATCTTTGGGACAGCAAGAGACCCAGTACTTC.